The entry below describes one TCR beta chain. No antigen is known for it. V gave up 2 bases and J gave up 4 bases; unmatched junction bases: 3. This CDR3 is 14 amino acids long. Germline CDR1 is GTSNPN and CDR2 is SVGIG (reference sequence). The entry originates in a study of T cell repertoires in cytomegalovirus infection. A single record per CDR3 protein comes from TCRdb applying MiXCR to the reads. The table lists 250,000 to 300,000 distinct CDR3 sequences, approximately 22% of them singletons, with about 21% in the top ten. Sequenced material: cultured PBMCs, taken from culture after CMV antigen stimulation. The chain links TRBV30 to TRBJ1-5; TRBD1 matches at 9 bases. The clonotype originates from a human donor in good health (CMV status not recorded). Some clones in this sample may be carry-over from other donors' samples. CDR3 in amino acids: CAWSTGQGNQPQHF. CDR3 DNA: TGTGCCTGGAGTACCGGACAGGGGAATCAGCCCCAGCATTTT.